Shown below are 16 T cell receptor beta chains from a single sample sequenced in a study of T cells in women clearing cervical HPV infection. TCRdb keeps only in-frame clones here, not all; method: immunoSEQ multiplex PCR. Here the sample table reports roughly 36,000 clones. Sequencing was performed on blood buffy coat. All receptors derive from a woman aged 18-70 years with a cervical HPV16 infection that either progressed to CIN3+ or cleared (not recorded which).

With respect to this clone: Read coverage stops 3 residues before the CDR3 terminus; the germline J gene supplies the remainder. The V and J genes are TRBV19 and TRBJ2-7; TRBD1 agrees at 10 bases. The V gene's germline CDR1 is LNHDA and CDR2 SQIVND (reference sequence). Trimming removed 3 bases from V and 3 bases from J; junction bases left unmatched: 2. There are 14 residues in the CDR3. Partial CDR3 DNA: TGTGCCAGTAGTATGGGACAGGGGAGCTACGAG. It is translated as CASSMGQGSYE. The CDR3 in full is CASSMGQGSYEQYF. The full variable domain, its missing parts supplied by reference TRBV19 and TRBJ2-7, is DGGITQSPKYLFRKEGQNVTLSCEQNLNHDAMYWYRQDPGQGLRLIYYSQIVNDFQKGDIAEGYSVSREKKESFPLTVTSAQKNPTAFYLCASSMGQGSYEQYFGPGTRLTVT.

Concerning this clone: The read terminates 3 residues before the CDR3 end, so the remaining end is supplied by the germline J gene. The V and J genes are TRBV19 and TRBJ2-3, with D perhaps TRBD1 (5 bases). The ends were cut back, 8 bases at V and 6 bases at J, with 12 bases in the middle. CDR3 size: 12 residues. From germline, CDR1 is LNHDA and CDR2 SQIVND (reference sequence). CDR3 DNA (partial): TGTGCCAGTCAGGGTTTTTCCGATACG. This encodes CASQGFSDT. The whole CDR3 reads CASQGFSDTQYF.

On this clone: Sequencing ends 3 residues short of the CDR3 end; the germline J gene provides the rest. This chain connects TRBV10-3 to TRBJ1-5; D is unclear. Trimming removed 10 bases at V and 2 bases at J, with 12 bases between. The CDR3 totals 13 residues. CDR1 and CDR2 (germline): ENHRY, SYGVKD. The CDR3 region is CATNSGGNQPQHF. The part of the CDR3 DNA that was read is TGTGCCACCAACAGCGGCGGCAATCAGCCC.

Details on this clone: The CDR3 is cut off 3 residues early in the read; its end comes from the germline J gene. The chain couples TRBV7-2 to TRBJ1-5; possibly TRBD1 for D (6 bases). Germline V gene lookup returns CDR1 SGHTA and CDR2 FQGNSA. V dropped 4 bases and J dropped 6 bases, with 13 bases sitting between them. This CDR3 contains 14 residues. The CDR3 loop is CASSSHRDGQPQHF. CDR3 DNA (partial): TGTGCCAGCAGCTCTCACAGGGATGGTCAGCCC. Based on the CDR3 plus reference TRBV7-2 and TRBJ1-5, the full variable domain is GAGVSQSPSNKVTEKGKDVELRCDPISGHTALYWYRQSLGQGLEFLIYFQGNSAPDKSGLPSDRFSAERTGGSVSTLTIQRTQQEDSAVYLCASSSHRDGQPQHFGDGTRLSIL.

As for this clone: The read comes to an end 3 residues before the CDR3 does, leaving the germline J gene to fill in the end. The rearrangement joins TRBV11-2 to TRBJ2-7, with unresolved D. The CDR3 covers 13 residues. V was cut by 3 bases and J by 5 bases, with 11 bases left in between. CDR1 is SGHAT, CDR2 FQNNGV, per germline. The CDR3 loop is CASSFSTIDEQYF. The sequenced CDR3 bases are TGTGCCAGCAGCTTCTCCACCATAGACGAG.

The CDR3 here is CSALPSERNNEQFF. Incomplete CDR3 DNA: TGCAGTGCCTTACCGTCCGAGCGCAACAATGAG. The V gene is TRBV20-1, the J gene TRBJ2-1, with D hard to call. The CDR3 end lies 3 residues beyond the end of the read and is filled in from the germline J gene. The CDR3 contains 14 residues. Germline-derived CDR1 and CDR2 are DFQATT and SNEGSKA (reference sequence). V was clipped by 6 bases and J by 5 bases, with 17 bases between them.

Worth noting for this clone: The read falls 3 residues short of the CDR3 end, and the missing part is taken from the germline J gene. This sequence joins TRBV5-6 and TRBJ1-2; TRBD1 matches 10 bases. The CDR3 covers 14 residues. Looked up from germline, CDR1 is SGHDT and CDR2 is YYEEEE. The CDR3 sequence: CASSVGTGVEGYTF. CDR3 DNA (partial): TGTGCCAGCAGTGTTGGGACAGGGGTTGAAGGC.

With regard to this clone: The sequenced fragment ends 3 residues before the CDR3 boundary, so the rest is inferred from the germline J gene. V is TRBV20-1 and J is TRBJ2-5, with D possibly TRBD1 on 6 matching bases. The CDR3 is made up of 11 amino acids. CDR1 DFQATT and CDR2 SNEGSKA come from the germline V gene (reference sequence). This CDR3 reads CSAPQGDTQYF. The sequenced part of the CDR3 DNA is TGCAGTGCGCCACAGGGTGATACC.

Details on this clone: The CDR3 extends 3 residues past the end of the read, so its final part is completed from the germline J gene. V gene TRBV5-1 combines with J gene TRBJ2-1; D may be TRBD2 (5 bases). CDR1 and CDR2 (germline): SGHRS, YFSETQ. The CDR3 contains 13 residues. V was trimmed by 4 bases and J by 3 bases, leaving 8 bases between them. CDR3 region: CASSLGDYNEQFF. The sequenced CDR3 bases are TGCGCCAGCAGCCTCGGGGACTACAATGAG.

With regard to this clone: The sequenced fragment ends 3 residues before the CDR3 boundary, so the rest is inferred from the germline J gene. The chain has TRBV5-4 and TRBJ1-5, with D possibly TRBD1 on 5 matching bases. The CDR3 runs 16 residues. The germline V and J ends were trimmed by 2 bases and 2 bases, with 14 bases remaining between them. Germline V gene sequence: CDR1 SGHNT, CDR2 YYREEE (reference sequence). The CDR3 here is CASSFRTRGGNQPQHF. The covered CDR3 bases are TGTGCCAGCAGCTTCAGGACCCGGGGGGGCAATCAGCCC.

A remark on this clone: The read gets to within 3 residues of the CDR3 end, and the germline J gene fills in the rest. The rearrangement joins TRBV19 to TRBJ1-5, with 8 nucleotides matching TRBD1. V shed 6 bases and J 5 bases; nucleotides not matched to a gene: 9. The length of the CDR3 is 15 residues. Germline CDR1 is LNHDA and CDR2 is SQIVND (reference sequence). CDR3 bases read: TGTGCCAGTAGGATCAGGGGGCAGAGGGATCAGCCC. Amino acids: CASRIRGQRDQP. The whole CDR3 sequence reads CASRIRGQRDQPQHF.

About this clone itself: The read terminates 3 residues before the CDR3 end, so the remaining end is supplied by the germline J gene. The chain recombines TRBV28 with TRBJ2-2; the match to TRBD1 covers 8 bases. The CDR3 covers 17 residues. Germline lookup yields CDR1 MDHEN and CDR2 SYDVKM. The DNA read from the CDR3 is TGTGCCAGCAACCAGGACAGGGCCTTCTCTGGGGCCAACGTG. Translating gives CASNQDRAFSGANV. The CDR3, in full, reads CASNQDRAFSGANVLFF. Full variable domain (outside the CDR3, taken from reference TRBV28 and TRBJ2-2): DVKVTQSSRYLVKRTGEKVFLECVQDMDHENMFWYRQDPGLGLRLIYFSYDVKMKEKGDIPEGYSVSREKKERFSLILESASTNQTSMYLCASNQDRAFSGANVLFFGEGSRLTVL.

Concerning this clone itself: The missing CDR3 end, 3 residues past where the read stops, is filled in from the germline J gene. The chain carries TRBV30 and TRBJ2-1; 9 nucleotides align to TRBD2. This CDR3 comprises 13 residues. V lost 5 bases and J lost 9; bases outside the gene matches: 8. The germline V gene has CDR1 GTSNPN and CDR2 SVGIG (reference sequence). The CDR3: CAWARREGSEQFF. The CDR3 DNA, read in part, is TGTGCCTGGGCCCGGCGGGAGGGCTCTGAG.

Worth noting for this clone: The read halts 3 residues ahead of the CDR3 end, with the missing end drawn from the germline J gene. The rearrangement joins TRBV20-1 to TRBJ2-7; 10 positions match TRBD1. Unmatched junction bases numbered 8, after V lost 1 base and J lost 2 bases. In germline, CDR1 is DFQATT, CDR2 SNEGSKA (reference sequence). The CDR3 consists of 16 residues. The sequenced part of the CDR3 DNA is TGCAGTGCTAGAGTCCCCGGACAGGGGGACCCCTACGAG. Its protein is CSARVPGQGDPYE. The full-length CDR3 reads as CSARVPGQGDPYEQYF.

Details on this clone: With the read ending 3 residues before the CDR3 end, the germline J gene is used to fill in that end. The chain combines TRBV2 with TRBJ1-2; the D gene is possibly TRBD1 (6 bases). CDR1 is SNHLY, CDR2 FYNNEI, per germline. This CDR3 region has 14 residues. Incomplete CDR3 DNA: TGTGCCAGCCTAACCCTCAGGGGAAGCAGGGGC. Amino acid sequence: CASLTLRGSRG. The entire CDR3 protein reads CASLTLRGSRGYTF. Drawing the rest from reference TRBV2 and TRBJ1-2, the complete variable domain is EPEVTQTPSHQVTQMGQEVILRCVPISNHLYFYWYRQILGQKVEFLVSFYNNEISEKSEIFDDQFSVERPDGSNFTLKIRSTKLEDSAMYFCASLTLRGSRGYTFGSGTRLTVV.

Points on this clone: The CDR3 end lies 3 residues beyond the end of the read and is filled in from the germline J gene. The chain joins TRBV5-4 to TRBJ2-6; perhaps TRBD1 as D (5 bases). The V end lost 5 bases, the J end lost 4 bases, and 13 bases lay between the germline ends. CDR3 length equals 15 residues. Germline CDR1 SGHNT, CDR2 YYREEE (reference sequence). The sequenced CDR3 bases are TGTGCCAGCAGACTGTCAGGGTCAGGGGCCAACGTC. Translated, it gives CASRLSGSGANV. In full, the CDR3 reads CASRLSGSGANVLTF.